The rows below give T cell receptor beta chains drawn from one sample of a study of T-cell memory formation after mild COVID-19. Via MiXCR, TCRdb re-called the 5' RACE reads, giving one row per CDR3 protein. The sample includes approximately 350,000 distinct CDR3 sequences, under 15% seen only once; the top ten take 22%. Sequenced input: PBMCs or a T cell subset sorted from them (not recorded which). The receptors originated from a man aged 18 to 35 who had mild COVID-19 (a few samples of this study predate the infection). Cell type and time point are not known. Both conserved end residues are part of each CDR3. A D gene is named only where the DNA matches it firmly. Some rows mark clone size as missing; the rest say once, few, many or name a class of expanded clone.

>TRBJ2-1|-|TRBD2|TRBV6-2/TRBV6-3
TGTGCCAGCAGTTACGGCGGGGGGAGTGAGCAGTTCTTC
CASSYGGGSEQFF
>TRBJ2-2|-|TRBD1|TRBV9
TGTGCCAGCAGCTTCCGAGGACAGGTGAACACCGGGGAGCTGTTTTTT
CASSFRGQVNTGELFF
>TRBJ1-1|-|-|TRBV11-3
TGTGCCAGCAGCGGGAGACTGAGCACTGAAGCTTTCTTT
CASSGRLSTEAFF
>TRBJ1-1|few|-|TRBV3-1
TGTGCCAGCAGCCAGATGAACACTGAAGCTTTCTTT
CASSQMNTEAFF
>TRBJ2-3|few|TRBD2|TRBV6-2/TRBV6-3
TGTGCCAGCAGCTCTTTGCGGGGGGGCCACGCAGATACGCAGTATTTT
CASSSLRGGHADTQYF
>TRBJ1-5|-|-|TRBV12-3/TRBV12-4
TGTGCCACCTCCCTTTGGGGCTCAGATCAGCCCCAGCATTTT
CATSLWGSDQPQHF
>TRBJ1-2|-|-|TRBV12-3/TRBV12-4
TGTGCCAGCAGTCTCGGGACTCCCCCACTGTCCTATGGCTACACCTTC
CASSLGTPPLSYGYTF
>TRBJ2-3|-|TRBD2|TRBV7-2
TGTGCCAGCAGCTTAGCCGGACTAGTCGCAGATACGCAGTATTTT
CASSLAGLVADTQYF
>TRBJ1-5|once|TRBD1|TRBV18
TGTGCCAGCTCCCAATGGACAGGCCTAAATCAGCCCCAGCATTTT
CASSQWTGLNQPQHF
>TRBJ1-5|many|-|TRBV12-3/TRBV12-4
TGTGCCAGCAGGGTGGGGGCGGATCAGCCCCAGCATTTT
CASRVGADQPQHF
>TRBJ2-3|-|-|TRBV7-3
TGTGCCAGCAGCTTAAGGGAAGGGATCGGCACAGATACGCAGTATTTT
CASSLREGIGTDTQYF
>TRBJ2-5|-|-|TRBV4-1
TGCGCCAGCAGCCAAGGCCTGAGGGGGGGGACCCAGTACTTC
CASSQGLRGGTQYF
>TRBJ2-3|few|-|TRBV7-9
TGTGCCAGCAGCTTCCCCCCAGATACGCAGTATTTT
CASSFPPDTQYF
>TRBJ2-5|-|-|TRBV6-5
TGTGCCAGCAGTTACTCGGGCACGGGTCTGGGAGAGACCCAGTACTTC
CASSYSGTGLGETQYF
>TRBJ1-5|-|TRBD1|TRBV6-1
TGTGCCAGCAGTGTTACAGGGGGATGGCAGCCCCAGCATTTT
CASSVTGGWQPQHF
>TRBJ2-1|few|-|TRBV28
TGTGCCAGCAGTTTATTGATGAGCTCCTACAATGAGCAGTTCTTC
CASSLLMSSYNEQFF
>TRBJ1-6|many|-|TRBV7-6
TGTGCCAGCAGCCCCGGGGGCCATAATTCACCCCTCCACTTT
CASSPGGHNSPLHF
>TRBJ2-2|-|-|TRBV12-3/TRBV12-4
TGTGCCAGCAGTTGGGACCCCGGGGGCACCGGGGAGCTGTTTTTT
CASSWDPGGTGELFF
>TRBJ2-1|few|TRBD1|TRBV2
TGTGCCAGCAGGCCCGGACAGGGTTTGGGTGAGCAGTTCTTC
CASRPGQGLGEQFF
>TRBJ1-4|-|TRBD1|TRBV5-1
TGCGCCAGCAGCGGCGGACAGGGAGCCGAAAAACTGTTTTTT
CASSGGQGAEKLFF
>TRBJ2-5|-|TRBD2|TRBV4-1
TGCGCCAGCAGCCAAGAAGGGACTAGCGGGTTTCTTCAAGAGACCCAGTACTTC
CASSQEGTSGFLQETQYF
>TRBJ1-1|many|-|TRBV7-3
TGTGCCAGCAGCTTCGAGGGAACTGAAGCTTTCTTT
CASSFEGTEAFF
>TRBJ2-7|-|TRBD2|TRBV3-1
TGTGCCAGCAGCCTCCTGACTAGCGGGGACTCCTACGAGCAGTACTTC
CASSLLTSGDSYEQYF
>TRBJ1-3|few|-|TRBV6-1
TGTGCCAGCAGCCGAACCCTAGGGGGAACTTCTGGAAACACCATATATTTT
CASSRTLGGTSGNTIYF
>TRBJ1-2|-|TRBD1|TRBV27
TGTGCCACCTCCAGGGGGTTTGGCTATGGCTACACCTTC
CATSRGFGYGYTF
>TRBJ1-1|-|-|TRBV6-2/TRBV6-3
TGTGCCAGCAGTACCTACCGGGGGAACACTGAAGCTTTCTTT
CASSTYRGNTEAFF
>TRBJ1-1|few|-|TRBV7-2
TGTGCCAGCAGCTTAGCGGGGATTGAAGCTTTCTTT
CASSLAGIEAFF
>TRBJ1-1|many|-|TRBV12-3/TRBV12-4
TGTGCCAGCAGTCAGACAGGTATCGGCAACACTGAAGCTTTCTTT
CASSQTGIGNTEAFF
>TRBJ2-3|few|-|TRBV2
TGTGCCAGCAGTGAAAGGACAGATACGCAGTATTTT
CASSERTDTQYF
>TRBJ2-5|-|TRBD2|TRBV9
TGTGCCAGCAGCCCCCAGATTAGCGGGGGGCAAGAGACCCAGTACTTC
CASSPQISGGQETQYF
>TRBJ2-2|few|-|TRBV4-1
TGCGCCAGCAGCTCGGACACCTTAGGCGGGGAGCTGTTTTTT
CASSSDTLGGELFF
>TRBJ1-2|-|-|TRBV7-3
TGTGCCAGCAGCTTATCCGGACCGGGAAACTATGGCTACACCTTC
CASSLSGPGNYGYTF
>TRBJ2-2|-|-|TRBV12-3/TRBV12-4
TGTGCCAGCACGGAGGGCTACACCGGGGAGCTGTTTTTT
CASTEGYTGELFF
>TRBJ2-3|-|-|TRBV7-2
TGTGCCAGCAGCTTAGTAACCGGGGACACAGATACGCAGTATTTT
CASSLVTGDTDTQYF
>TRBJ2-2|few|TRBD1|TRBV5-5
TGTGCCAGCAGCTCCATGAGGTCGGGGACAGGGGTTTCCGGGGAGCTGTTTTTT
CASSSMRSGTGVSGELFF
>TRBJ2-5|few|TRBD1|TRBV28
TGTGCCAGCACTGTGACAGGGCCCTACCAAGGGACCCAGTACTTC
CASTVTGPYQGTQYF
>TRBJ1-2|-|TRBD1|TRBV20-1
TGCAGTGCTAGAGATCCGAACGACAGGGGGTTTAACTATGGCTACACCTTC
CSARDPNDRGFNYGYTF
>TRBJ1-6|few|TRBD1|TRBV29-1
TGCAGCGTTTCGATCAGGGGGGATTCACCCCTCCACTTT
CSVSIRGDSPLHF
>TRBJ1-5|many|-|TRBV12-3/TRBV12-4
TGTGCCAGCAGTGTGGGGGGAAGCAATCAGCCCCAGCATTTT
CASSVGGSNQPQHF
>TRBJ1-5|-|-|TRBV4-1
TGCGCCAGCAGGCGTCTGGGTGCTAGCAATCAGCCCCAGCATTTT
CASRRLGASNQPQHF
>TRBJ2-3|many|TRBD2|TRBV5-5
TGTGCCAGCAGCCGTCGGGTAGCGGGGGGCACAGATACGCAGTATTTT
CASSRRVAGGTDTQYF
>TRBJ2-1|-|-|TRBV10-2
TGCGCCAGCAGTGAGCCGAAGTTGATATTTTTATACAATGAGCAGTTCTTC
CASSEPKLIFLYNEQFF